This T cell receptor beta chain was sequenced for a study of T cell responses to AZD1222 COVID-19 vaccine. Sequencing used immunoSEQ multiplex PCR; TCRdb keeps in-frame clones, though not all of them. The table shows about 84,000 clones, with nearly 90% occurring only once. Whole-study results and caveats: Spike-spanning, vaccine-associated CD4 TCRs were dominant at 160-218 and 743-854. In a largely white British group with more females than males, clonal diversity was possibly underestimated.

On this clone itself: No antigen is known for it.

V shed 4 bases, J shed 4 bases, and the junction held 1 base outside the gene matches. CDR3 length equals 13 residues. The V gene's germline CDR1 is SGHNT and CDR2 YYREEE (reference sequence). The chain combines TRBV5-4 with TRBJ2-1, with 8 nucleotides matching TRBD1. Specimen: peripheral blood, collected on day 0 of AZD1222 vaccination. This receptor was taken from an adult in good health. CDR3: CASSGQGYNEQFF. As DNA, the CDR3 is TGTGCCAGCAGCGGACAGGGATACAATGAGCAGTTCTTC.